At least ten counts were recorded for the clone carrying this T cell receptor (beta chain). Its specificity is unknown. Each diagnosis was grounded in clinical symptoms, serum thyroxine and TRAb, thyroid ultrasound, and orbital computed tomography. The authors took PBMCs from about 9.5 ml fresh peripheral blood. The sample belongs to a study of T cells in Graves' hyperthyroidism and ophthalmopathy. Points from the study as a whole: Ophthalmopathy cases were set apart from stable hyperthyroidism by a 13 V-J model.

J gave up 2 bases and V 7 bases, and 4 bases lay outside the gene matches. Germline CDR1 reads MNHEY; CDR2 reads SMNVEV (reference sequence). The CDR3 sequence is 13 residues long. Amplification targeted TCR beta CDR3 regions from RNA transcripts. HTBI primers were used for first-round RT-PCR of the TCR CDR3. Each CDR3 protein gets one entry after TCRdb re-called the multiplex PCR reads with MiXCR. Among approximately 530,000 distinct CDR3 sequences listed, 16% were seen once. This receptor was obtained from a woman aged 18-30 years with Graves' hyperthyroidism. Sample: blood. This chain uses TRBV27 with TRBJ1-1, with TRBD1 identical over 7 bases. The CDR3 reads CASNRQGNTEAFF. The CDR3 DNA reads as TGTGCCAGCAACCGACAGGGTAACACTGAAGCTTTCTTT.